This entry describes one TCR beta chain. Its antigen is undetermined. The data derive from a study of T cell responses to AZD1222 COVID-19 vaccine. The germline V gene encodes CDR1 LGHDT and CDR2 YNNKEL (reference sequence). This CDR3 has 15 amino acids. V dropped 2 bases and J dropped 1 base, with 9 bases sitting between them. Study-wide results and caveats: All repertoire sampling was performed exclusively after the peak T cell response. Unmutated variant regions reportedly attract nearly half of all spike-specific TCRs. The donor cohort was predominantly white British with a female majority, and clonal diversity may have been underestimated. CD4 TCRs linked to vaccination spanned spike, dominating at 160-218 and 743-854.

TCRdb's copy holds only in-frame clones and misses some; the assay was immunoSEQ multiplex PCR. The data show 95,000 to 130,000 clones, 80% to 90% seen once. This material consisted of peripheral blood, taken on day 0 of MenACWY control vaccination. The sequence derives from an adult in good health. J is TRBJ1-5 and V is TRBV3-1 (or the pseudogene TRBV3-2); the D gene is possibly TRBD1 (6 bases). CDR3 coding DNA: TGTGCCAGCAGCCAATTAGGGGGGAGCAATCAGCCCCAGCATTTT. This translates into CASSQLGGSNQPQHF.